This record covers a single T cell receptor beta chain. Its antigen is not identified. The data were obtained in a study of T cell responses to AZD1222 COVID-19 vaccine. Study-level background: Second doses that came at about 4 or about 12 weeks were put together. Study outcomes and limitations: Recipients of two AZD1222 doses showed rising Spike-specific TCR breadth and depth. A reported finding is that nearly half of spike-specific TCRs target unmutated variant regions.

The assay was immunoSEQ multiplex PCR, and TCRdb's table has in-frame clones only and misses some. Here the sample spans 130,000 to 150,000 clones, 91% being singletons. Germline CDR1 and CDR2: MNHEY and SVGAGI. Germline trimming cut 4 bases from V and 6 bases from J; bases unmatched to any gene: 5. The CDR3 spans 14 residues. This clonotype was sampled from an adult in good health. The chain recombines TRBV6-5 with TRBJ2-1, with TRBD2 matching 8 bases. The sample consisted of peripheral blood, taken on day 0 of AZD1222 vaccination. The CDR3 sequence is CASSSGTRANEQFF. The CDR3 DNA sequence: TGTGCCAGCAGTTCCGGGACTAGGGCCAATGAGCAGTTCTTC.